Each of the 20 T cell receptor beta chains below was sequenced from the same sample in a study of CD8+CD57+ T cells in acquired aplastic anemia. TCR beta VDJ and CDR3 were profiled, and genomic DNA was the template. MiXCR, applied by TCRdb to the reads, yields one record per CDR3 protein. The table has about 160,000 distinct CDR3 sequences, 35% to 55% seen once. Sample: sorted CD4+, CD8+, or CD8+CD57+ T cells (not recorded which) from PBMCs. The receptors here all came from a human donor in good health.

This chain joins TRBV30 and TRBJ2-1; 7 bases are shared with TRBD2. Germline-derived CDR1 and CDR2 are GTSNPN and SVGIG (reference sequence). The CDR3 sequence is 13 residues long. CDR3 in DNA: TGTGCTGGGTGGGGGGGTAGTATGAATGAGCAGTTCTTC. It yields the protein CAGWGGSMNEQFF.

This clonotype was seen more than once but under ten times. Its ends do not fully match the called genes, so a read error is possible. The chain recombines TRBV7-7 with TRBJ2-5, with a possible D match to TRBD1 (5 bases). Germline V gene lookup returns CDR1 SSHAT and CDR2 FNYEAQ (reference sequence). This CDR3 is 13 amino acids long. CDR3 nucleotides: TGTGCTAGCAGCTTAGGGGACCAAGAGACCCAGTACTTC. This codes for CASSLGDQETQYF. The entire variable domain, with the rest obtained from reference TRBV7-7 and TRBJ2-5, is as follows: GAGVSQSPRYKVTKRGQDVTLRCDPISSHATLYWYQQALGQGPEFLTYFNYEAQPDKSGLPSDRFSAERPEGSISTLTIQRTEQRDSAMYRCASSLGDQETQYFGPGTRLLVL.

This clonotype occurred once. The chain carries TRBV10-3 and TRBJ1-6, with 7 bases that match TRBD1. The CDR3 spans 15 residues. Germline assignment: CDR1 ENHRY and CDR2 SYGVKD. After removal of 5 bases from V and 6 bases from J, the junction contained 7 bases not matched to a gene. CDR3 in DNA: TGTGCCATCAGTTCCTCCGGGACAGCTAATTCACCCCTCCACTTT. This encodes CAISSSGTANSPLHF.

The count of this clonotype is one. V usage is TRBV24-1 and J usage is TRBJ2-1; 12 nucleotides align to TRBD2. The J segment lost 8 bases and the V segment lost 6 bases, leaving 4 bases of the junction unmatched. The CDR3 is 14 residues long. The V gene's germline CDR1 is KGHDR and CDR2 SFDVKD. The CDR3 sequence: CATSLTSGGHEQFF. In DNA, the CDR3 is TGTGCCACCAGTTTGACTAGCGGGGGCCATGAGCAGTTCTTC.

The J gene is TRBJ2-3, the V gene TRBV24-1; TRBD1 might be the D (6 bases). The CDR3 length is 15 residues. V gave up 7 bases and J gave up 0 bases, with 13 bases separating them. Germline assignment: CDR1 KGHDR and CDR2 SFDVKD. The CDR3 here is CATSQGHPSTDTQYF. The CDR3 bases are TGTGCCACCAGCCAGGGACATCCTAGCACAGATACGCAGTATTTT.

This clonotype has just a few counts. This chain uses TRBV28 with TRBJ2-7, with a weak D call TRBD2 (6 bases). Germline V CDR1 and CDR2: MDHEN, SYDVKM. This CDR3 is built from 15 residues. V gave up 5 bases and J gave up 7 bases, with 21 bases separating them. Written as DNA, the CDR3 is TGTGCCAGCAGTCTCCCGGGACTTGGGGGAAGAGAGCAGTACTTC. Translating it yields CASSLPGLGGREQYF.

V usage is TRBV19 and J usage is TRBJ1-1; D ambiguous. V was shortened by 7 bases and J by 2 bases, with 8 bases between the two germline ends. CDR3 length: 12 amino acids. The germline gives CDR1 LNHDA, CDR2 SQIVND (reference sequence). The CDR3 bases are TGTGCCAGTAAACGACCTAACACTGAAGCTTTCTTT. Translation: CASKRPNTEAFF.

About this clonotype: Because the CDR3's place on the DNA is in doubt, the DNA is left out and the CDR3 is given as listed by TCRdb. This chain uses TRBV10-3 with TRBJ1-1; TRBD1, the D gene given by the table, was not confirmed from the DNA. Counting both end residues, the CDR3 totals 15 amino acids. Germline V lookup: CDR1 ENHRY, CDR2 SYGVKD. CDR3 amino acids: CICSASGDGGTEAFF.

This clonotype was recorded a few times. A junction end diverges from the germline sequence, so it may reflect a read error. V usage is TRBV14 and J usage is TRBJ1-1, with D uncertain. Germline CDR1 reads SGHDN; CDR2 reads FVKESK. The CDR3 covers 12 residues. In DNA, the CDR3 is TGTACCAGCAGCCCCGGTGGGACTGAAGCTTTCTTT. It yields the protein CTSSPGGTEAFF. The full variable domain, its missing parts supplied by reference TRBV14 and TRBJ1-1, is EAGVTQFPSHSVIEKGQTVTLRCDPISGHDNLYWYRRVMGKEIKFLLHFVKESKQDESGMPNNRFLAERTGGTYSTLKVQPAELEDSGVYFCTSSPGGTEAFFGQGTRLTVV.

V is TRBV4-1 and J is TRBJ1-6; D uncertain. The CDR3 runs to 14 residues. The V end was cut by 5 bases, the J end by 7 bases, with 12 bases between. Germline values: CDR1 MGHRA, CDR2 YSYEKL. The CDR3 nucleotides are TGCGCCAGCAGCGTAGACGATGGGAATTCACCCCTCCACTTT. Amino acids: CASSVDDGNSPLHF.

In regard to this clonotype: A single base separates this from a much larger clone, so it may be a read error. J is TRBJ1-5 and V is TRBV6-1; 7 nucleotides align to TRBD1. The CDR3 has 14 residues. In germline, CDR1 is MNHNS, CDR2 SASEGT. The CDR3 region is CASRDRAHNRPQHF. The CDR3 DNA is TGTGCCAGCAGAGACAGGGCACACAATCGGCCCCAGCATTTT.

Details on this clonotype: A much bigger clone sits one base away, suggesting this may be a read error. The chain is built from TRBV27 and TRBJ2-7; weak D call: TRBD2 (6 bases). This CDR3 is 13 amino acids long. V gave up 5 bases and J gave up 7 bases, with 15 bases separating them. Germline V gene data show CDR1 as MNHEY and CDR2 as SMNVEV (reference sequence). The CDR3 spells CASSRRGTAEQYF. CDR3 bases: TGTGCCAGCAGTCGCCGCGGGACTGCTGAGCAGTACTTC.

The chain joins TRBV7-6 to TRBJ2-5, with no clear D. V dropped 0 bases and J dropped 5 bases, with 10 bases sitting between them. The germline V gene encodes CDR1 SGHVS and CDR2 FNYEAQ. CDR3 length: 14 amino acids. The CDR3 DNA follows: TGTGCCAGCAGCTTAGCGGTTGGCCCTGAGACCCAGTACTTC. Residues: CASSLAVGPETQYF.

The chain couples TRBV19 to TRBJ1-1; D possibly corresponds to TRBD1 (6 bases). Germline V gives CDR1 LNHDA, CDR2 SQIVND (reference sequence). V shed 9 bases and J shed 2 bases, with 22 bases lying between them. This CDR3 region has 16 residues. The CDR3 loop is CASRNPGHPSNTEAFF. As DNA, the CDR3 is TGTGCCAGCCGCAACCCGGGACACCCTTCCAACACTGAAGCTTTCTTT.

In its sample, this clonotype was seen many times. CDR3 sequence (DNA): TGTGCCAGCAGCCAAAAACAGGGGAACTCTGGAAACACCATATATTTT. This translates into CASSQKQGNSGNTIYF. This sequence joins TRBV16 and TRBJ1-3; TRBD1 matches 7 bases. The CDR3 consists of 16 residues. Germline CDR1 reads KGHSY; CDR2 reads FQNENV. V trimming: 2 bases; J trimming: 0 bases; junction bases outside the gene matches: 4.

This clonotype was observed at least ten times. V gene TRBV4-1 combines with J gene TRBJ1-2; D possibly corresponds to TRBD1 (6 bases). The CDR3 has 14 residues. Trimming left V 2 bases short and J 7 bases short, with 14 bases between. Germline V lookup: CDR1 MGHRA, CDR2 YSYEKL. The CDR3 DNA is TGCGCCAGCAGCCAACCCGACAGGCAGGGTGGCTACACCTTC. As protein: CASSQPDRQGGYTF.

With regard to this clonotype: A much more abundant neighbour one base away suggests this may be a read error. For the CDR3, the DNA is TGTGCCTGCAGTTACGAGATCACAGATACGCAGTATTTT. Its translation: CACSYEITDTQYF. The V call is TRBV24-1, the J call TRBJ2-3, with D uncertain. The CDR3 is 13 residues long. The germline CDR1 and CDR2 sequences are KGHDR and SFDVKD. V was shortened by 12 bases and J by 2 bases, with 14 bases between the two germline ends.

The genes are TRBV2 and TRBJ2-7; D remains ambiguous. This CDR3 contains 13 residues. The germline V gene encodes CDR1 SNHLY and CDR2 FYNNEI. V was trimmed by 5 bases and J by 5 bases, leaving 13 bases between them. Written as DNA, the CDR3 is TGTGCCAGCAGTCGATACGGTAGAAACGAGCAGTACTTC. It specifies CASSRYGRNEQYF.

CDR3 nucleotides: TGTGCCTGGAGAACCGGGAGCTCTGGAAACACCATATATTTT. This sequence encodes CAWRTGSSGNTIYF. The J gene is TRBJ1-3, the V gene TRBV30; D is unresolved. This CDR3 contains 14 residues. From germline, CDR1 is GTSNPN and CDR2 SVGIG (reference sequence). V dropped 3 bases and J dropped 0 bases, with 9 bases sitting between them.

About this clonotype itself: One end of the junction fails to match germline, which may point to a read error. The chain uses TRBV11-1 and TRBJ2-1; 8 positions agree with TRBD2. Per germline, CDR1 SGHAT and CDR2 FQDESV (reference sequence). The CDR3 sequence is 15 residues long. CDR3 sequence (DNA): TGTGCCAGCAGCCTTAGCGGGACTTTCTACAATGGGCAGTTCTTC. It yields the protein CASSLSGTFYNGQFF.